The clone carrying this TCR beta chain was detected ten times or more. Its specificity is unknown. This entry is derived from a study of CD8 T cells in ankylosing spondylitis. Study results and limitations: A TCR beta motif of several highly homologous variants seemed to mark ankylosing spondylitis blood. Disease-linked clones bore a CD8+ phenotype, appearing relatively rarely in peripheral blood. Significant enrichment of disease-linked clones was reportedly seen in matched ankylosing spondylitis synovial fluid.

Germline V gives CDR1 DFQATT, CDR2 SNEGSKA (reference sequence). This CDR3 comprises 12 residues. Trimming removed 6 bases at V and 0 bases at J, with 8 bases between. In making TCR beta libraries, quantitative 5'-RACE with molecular barcodes was used. Each CDR3 protein is one row after TCRdb ran MiXCR on the 5' RACE reads. This sample carries about 800,000 distinct CDR3 sequences, about an eighth of them seen once, and the ten largest clones take about 0.49%. Material: blood, either unsorted or a sorted T cell fraction (not recorded which). The sequence came from a male donor with ankylosing spondylitis. The V and J genes are TRBV20-1 and TRBJ1-2; D not resolved. DNA for the CDR3: TGCAGTGCCCAAAAGGCTAACTATGGCTACACCTTC. It specifies CSAQKANYGYTF.